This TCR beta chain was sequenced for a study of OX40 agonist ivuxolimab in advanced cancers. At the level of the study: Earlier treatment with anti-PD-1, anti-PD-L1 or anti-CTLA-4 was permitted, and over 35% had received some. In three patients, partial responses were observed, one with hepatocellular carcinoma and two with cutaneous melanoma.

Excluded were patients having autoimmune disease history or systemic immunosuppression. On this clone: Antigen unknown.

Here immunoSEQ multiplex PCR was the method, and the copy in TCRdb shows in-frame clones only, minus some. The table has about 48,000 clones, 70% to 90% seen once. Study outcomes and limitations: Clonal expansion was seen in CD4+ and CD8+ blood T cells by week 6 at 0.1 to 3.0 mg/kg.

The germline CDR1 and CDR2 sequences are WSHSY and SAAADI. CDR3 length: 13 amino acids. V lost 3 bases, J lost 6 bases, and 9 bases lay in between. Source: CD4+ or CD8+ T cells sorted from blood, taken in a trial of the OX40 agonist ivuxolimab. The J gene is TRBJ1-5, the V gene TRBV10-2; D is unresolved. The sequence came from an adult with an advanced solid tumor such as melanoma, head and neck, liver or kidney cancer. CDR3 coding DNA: TGCGCCAGCAGTGATTACAGAGGTCAGCCCCAGCATTTT. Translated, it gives CASSDYRGQPQHF.